The subject of this entry is one T cell receptor (beta chain). This CDR3 region has 15 residues. Trimming shortened V by 1 base and J by 5 bases, and 11 bases separated the two germline ends. CDR1 and CDR2 (germline): SGHTA, FQGTGA. This sample is drawn from a study of cytomegalovirus exposure and HLA in healthy donors. Only in-frame clones appear in the TCRdb table, and some are missing; sequencing was by immunoSEQ multiplex PCR. Counted here are around 99,000 clones, 88% occurring once; the ten biggest clones make up more than 2%. The chain links TRBV7-3 to TRBJ2-2; D possibly corresponds to TRBD1 (6 bases). Input material: PBMCs. The origin of this receptor is a woman between 18 and 29 years old in good health and CMV-seronegative. The CDR3 nucleotides are TGTGCCAGCAGCTTAATTGGGGGCGCAACCGGGGAGCTGTTTTTT. Residues: CASSLIGGATGELFF. Variable domain in full (rest from reference TRBV7-3 and TRBJ2-2): GAGVSQTPSNKVTEKGKYVELRCDPISGHTALYWYRQSLGQGPEFLIYFQGTGAADDSGLPNDRFFAVRPEGSVSTLKIQRTERGDSAVYLCASSLIGGATGELFFGEGSRLTVL.